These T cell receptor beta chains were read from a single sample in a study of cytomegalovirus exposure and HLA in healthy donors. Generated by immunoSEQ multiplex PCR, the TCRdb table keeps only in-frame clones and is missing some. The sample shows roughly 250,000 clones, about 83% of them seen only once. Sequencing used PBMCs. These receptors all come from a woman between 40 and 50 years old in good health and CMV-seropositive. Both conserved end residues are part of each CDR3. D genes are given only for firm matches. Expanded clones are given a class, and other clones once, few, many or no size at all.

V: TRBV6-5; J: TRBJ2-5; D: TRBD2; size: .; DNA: TGTGCCAGCAGTGGCGGGGGGACCCCCTCGGAGACCCAGTACTTC; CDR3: CASSGGGTPSETQYF
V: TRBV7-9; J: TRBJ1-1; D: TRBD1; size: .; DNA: TGTTCCAGCAGCTCTCGGGACAGACTGAACACTGAAGCTTTCTTT; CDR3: CSSSSRDRLNTEAFF
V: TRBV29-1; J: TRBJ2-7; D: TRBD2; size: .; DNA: TGCAGCGTTGGGGCCCTAGCGGGAGTAGGCGAGCAGTACTTC; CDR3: CSVGALAGVGEQYF
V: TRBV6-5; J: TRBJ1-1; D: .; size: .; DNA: TGTGCCAGCAGTACAAGACAGCTCGGCTTCACTGAAGCTTTCTTT; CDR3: CASSTRQLGFTEAFF
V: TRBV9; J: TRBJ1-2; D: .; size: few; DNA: TGTGCCAGCAGCGTAGGTTACAGGGTGAGCTATGGCTACACCTTC; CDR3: CASSVGYRVSYGYTF
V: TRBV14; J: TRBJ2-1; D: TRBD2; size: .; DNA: TGTGCCAGCAGCCCTAGCGGGCGCCTTTTATCCTACAATGAGCAGTTCTTC; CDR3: CASSPSGRLLSYNEQFF
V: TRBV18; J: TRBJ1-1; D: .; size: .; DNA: TGTGCCAGCTCACAGGGACTGCTGAACACTGAAGCTTTCTTT; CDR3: CASSQGLLNTEAFF
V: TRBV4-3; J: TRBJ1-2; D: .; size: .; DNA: TGCGCCAGCAGCCAAGAAGAAACACAGATGGTACGTGGCTACACCTTC; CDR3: CASSQEETQMVRGYTF
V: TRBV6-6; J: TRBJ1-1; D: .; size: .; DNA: TGTGCCAGCAGTCTGACAGAGGACACTGAAGCTTTCTTT; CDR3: CASSLTEDTEAFF
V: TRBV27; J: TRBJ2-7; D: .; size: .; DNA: TGTGCCAGCAGTTTCGCTAGCGCGTCCTACGAGCAGTACTTC; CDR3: CASSFASASYEQYF
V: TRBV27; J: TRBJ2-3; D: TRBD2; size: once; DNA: TGTGCCAGCATGGCTAGCGGGAGCCTTGTGACGCAGTATTTT; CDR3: CASMASGSLVTQYF
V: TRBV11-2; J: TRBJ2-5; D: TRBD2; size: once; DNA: TGTGCCAGCAGCTTTCGCCACGGGACTAGCAAACAAGAGACCCAGTACTTC; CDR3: CASSFRHGTSKQETQYF
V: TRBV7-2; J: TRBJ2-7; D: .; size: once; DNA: TGTGCCAGCAGCTTAGGGGGACTGGTTAGCTCCTACGAGCAGTACTTC; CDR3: CASSLGGLVSSYEQYF
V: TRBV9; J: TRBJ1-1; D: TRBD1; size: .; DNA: TGTGCCAGCAGCGTAGGGGGTGAAGCCCGTGGGACAGGTGAAGCTTTCTTT; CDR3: CASSVGGEARGTGEAFF
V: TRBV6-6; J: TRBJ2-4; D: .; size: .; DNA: TGTGCCAGCAGCCGCTTTGACAGTCAGTACTTC; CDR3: CASSRFDSQYF
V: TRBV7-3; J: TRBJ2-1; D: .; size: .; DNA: TGTGCCAGCAGCTTAATCACAGGGTACAATGAGCAGTTCTTC; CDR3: CASSLITGYNEQFF
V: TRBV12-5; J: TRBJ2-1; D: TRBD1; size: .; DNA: TGTGCTAGTGGTTTCCCCCGGGACAGGGGGAGAGTGTCCGATGAGCAGTTCTTC; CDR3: CASGFPRDRGRVSDEQFF
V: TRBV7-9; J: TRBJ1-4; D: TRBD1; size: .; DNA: TGTGCCAGCAGTTCACCCGGCGGGGACAGGGGTTATGAAAAACTGTTTTTT; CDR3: CASSSPGGDRGYEKLFF
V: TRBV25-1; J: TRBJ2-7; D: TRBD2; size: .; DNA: TGTGCCAGCAGTGAGACTAGCGGGAGGGCCCGAACCTACGAGCAGTACTTC; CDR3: CASSETSGRARTYEQYF
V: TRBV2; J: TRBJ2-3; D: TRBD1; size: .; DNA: TGTGCCAGTGTAGGGGACAGAGAATACACAGATACGCAGTATTTT; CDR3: CASVGDREYTDTQYF
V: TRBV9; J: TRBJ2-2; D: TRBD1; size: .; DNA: TGTGCCAGCAGCGTGCGACAGGGGGGCGACACCGGGGAGCTGTTTTTT; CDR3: CASSVRQGGDTGELFF
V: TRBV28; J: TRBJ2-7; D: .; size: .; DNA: TGTGCCAGCAGTTTAACTCGGGGATCCTACGAGCAGTACTTC; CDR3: CASSLTRGSYEQYF
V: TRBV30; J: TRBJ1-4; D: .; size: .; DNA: TGTGCCTGGAGTGTACGGGGGATCCATGAAAAACTGTTTTTT; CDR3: CAWSVRGIHEKLFF
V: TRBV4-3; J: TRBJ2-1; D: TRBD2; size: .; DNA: TGCGCCAGCAGCCAAGACCCTAGCGGGAACTCTAGGAATGAGCAGTTCTTC; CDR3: CASSQDPSGNSRNEQFF
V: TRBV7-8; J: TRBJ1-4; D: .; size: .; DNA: TGTGCCAGCAGCCTAGGTAGCGCAACTAATGAAAAACTGTTTTTT; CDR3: CASSLGSATNEKLFF
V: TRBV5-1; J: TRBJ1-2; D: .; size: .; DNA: TGCGCCAGCAGCTGGGGTGGACTTGCTAACTATGGCTACACCTTC; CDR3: CASSWGGLANYGYTF
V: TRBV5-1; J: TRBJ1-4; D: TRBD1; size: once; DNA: TGCGCCAGCAGCTTGAGGGACAGGGGTGAAAAACTGTTTTTT; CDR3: CASSLRDRGEKLFF
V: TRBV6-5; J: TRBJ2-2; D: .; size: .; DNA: TGTGCCAGCAGGTATACAGGGAAGAACACCGGGGAGCTGTTTTTT; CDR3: CASRYTGKNTGELFF
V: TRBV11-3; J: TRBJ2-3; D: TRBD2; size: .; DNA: TGTGCCAGCAGCCCGCGATCGACTAGCGGGAGCACAGATACGCAGTATTTT; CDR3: CASSPRSTSGSTDTQYF
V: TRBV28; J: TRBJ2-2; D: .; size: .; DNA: TGTGCCAGCAGTTCGGGTCTCCCTTACACCGGGGAGCTGTTTTTT; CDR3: CASSSGLPYTGELFF
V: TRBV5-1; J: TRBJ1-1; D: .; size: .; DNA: TGCGCCAGCAGCATAGCACCCGACAGAGAGAACACTGAAGCTTTCTTT; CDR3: CASSIAPDRENTEAFF
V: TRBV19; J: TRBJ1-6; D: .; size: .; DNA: TGTGCCAGTAATATCGGGAATTCACCCCTCCACTTT; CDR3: CASNIGNSPLHF
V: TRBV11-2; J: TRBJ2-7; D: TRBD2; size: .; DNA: TGTGCCAGCAGCTTACCATTTCCGACTAGCGGGACCTACGAGCAGTACTTC; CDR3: CASSLPFPTSGTYEQYF
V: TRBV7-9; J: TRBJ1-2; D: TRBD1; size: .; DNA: TGTGCCAGCAGCTTAAAGACAGGGCTCGACGGCTACACCTTC; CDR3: CASSLKTGLDGYTF
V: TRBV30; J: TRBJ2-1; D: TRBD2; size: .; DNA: TGTGCCTGGAGCCGTACGGGACTAGCGGGGGCCAATGAGCAGTTCTTC; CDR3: CAWSRTGLAGANEQFF